The text below deals with one T cell receptor (beta chain). This sample stems from a study of blood T cell repertoires in COVID-19. Across the whole study: Acute and convalescent COVID-19 samples came from the United States, Italy and Spain. PBMCs, B-cell-depleted T cells, or T cells were the source of the cDNA or gDNA that made up the material.

V was pared by 6 bases and J by 0 bases, with 18 bases between. CDR1 is SQVTM and CDR2 is ANQGSEA in the germline V gene. CDR3 length: 15 amino acids. As originally analysed: It was from reference gene primer amplification that nucleated cell counts were estimated. Repertoires were generated with immunoSEQ multiplex PCR, while TCRdb's copy carries only in-frame clones and drops some. V and J calls and clone size are as listed in that table; D and trimming were resolved from the DNA. The sample consists of roughly 190,000 clones, roughly 86% of them appearing once. This receptor was obtained from a woman aged 70 to 79 with active or convalescent COVID-19. The sequenced material came from peripheral blood. The chain employs TRBV29-1 and TRBJ2-7, with D possibly matching TRBD2 (6 bases). CDR3 loop: CSVTTQAGSSYEQYF. CDR3 DNA: TGCAGCGTGACGACCCAGGCGGGGAGCTCCTACGAGCAGTACTTC.